Listed below are T cell receptor beta chains from one sample, sequenced in a study of blood T cell repertoires in COVID-19. TCRdb keeps only in-frame clones here, not all; method: immunoSEQ multiplex PCR. The top ten clones hold roughly 4.7% of a sample with roughly 190,000 clones, around 90% of them seen once. Sequencing was done on a sample of peripheral blood. All receptors derive from a human donor in a cohort sampled during active COVID-19. The CDR3 runs from the conserved cysteine through the conserved F or W. A D gene is named only where the DNA matches it firmly. Only some rows state a clone size, as once, few, many or a class for expanded clones.

TRBJ1-1,TRBV7-2,.,.,CASSSRLGALNTEAFF,TGTGCCAGCAGCTCCCGACTGGGGGCTTTGAACACTGAAGCTTTCTTT
TRBJ2-2,TRBV2,few,TRBD2,CASSEIAGRGTGELFF,TGTGCCAGCAGTGAAATCGCAGGGAGGGGCACCGGGGAGCTGTTTTTT
TRBJ2-2,TRBV19,.,.,CASSSRSLGELFF,TGTGCCAGTAGTAGCCGTAGTCTCGGGGAGCTGTTTTTT
TRBJ2-1,TRBV9,.,.,CASSVDRQSREYNEQFF,TGTGCCAGCAGCGTAGACCGACAGTCTAGGGAATACAATGAGCAGTTCTTC
TRBJ2-3,TRBV9,once,TRBD1,CASSVVGTVTDTQYF,TGTGCCAGCAGCGTAGTGGGGACAGTCACAGATACGCAGTATTTT
TRBJ2-1,TRBV4-1,.,TRBD2,CASSQDLAGSPYYEQFF,TGCGCCAGCAGCCAAGATCTAGCGGGGAGCCCTTACTATGAGCAGTTCTTC
TRBJ2-3,TRBV3-1/TRBV3-2,.,TRBD2,CASSQTSGRKGDTQYF,TGTGCCAGCAGCCAAACTAGCGGGAGAAAGGGAGATACGCAGTATTTT
TRBJ1-6,TRBV5-1,many,TRBD1,CASRTTGENSPLHF,TGCGCCAGCAGAACGACAGGGGAAAACTCACCCCTCCACTTT
TRBJ2-7,TRBV6-5,.,.,CASSDSGLGGYF,TGTGCCAGCAGTGACTCGGGACTCGGGGGGTACTTC
TRBJ2-5,TRBV25-1,.,.,CASSDYFQETQYF,TGTGCCAGCAGTGACTATTTCCAAGAGACCCAGTACTTC
TRBJ1-4,TRBV5-1,.,TRBD1,CASSRGTDREEKLFF,TGCGCCAGCAGCCGGGGGACGGACAGGGAGGAAAAACTGTTTTTT
TRBJ1-5,TRBV29-1,once,TRBD1,CSVDRGATAGTGPHQPQHF,TGCAGCGTTGATCGAGGGGCCACAGCGGGGACAGGACCGCATCAGCCCCAGCATTTT
TRBJ1-4,TRBV19,.,.,CASRDMGEKLFF,TGTGCCAGTCGGGACATGGGTGAAAAACTGTTTTTT
TRBJ2-3,TRBV5-1,.,.,CASSLMYRATDTQYF,TGCGCCAGCAGCTTGATGTACAGGGCCACAGATACGCAGTATTTT
TRBJ2-1,TRBV9,.,TRBD2,CASSVLGGTSGYEQFF,TGTGCCAGCAGCGTACTGGGGGGGACTAGTGGGTATGAGCAGTTCTTC
TRBJ2-3,TRBV2,.,.,CASSITGFDTQYF,TGTGCCAGCAGTATAACAGGGTTTGATACGCAGTATTTT
TRBJ1-4,TRBV29-1,.,.,CSVEDREKLFF,TGCAGCGTTGAAGATCGTGAAAAACTGTTTTTT
TRBJ2-7,TRBV27,.,TRBD2,CASSPLGMKRGTYEQYF,TGTGCCAGCAGTCCCCTTGGAATGAAGCGGGGGACCTACGAGCAGTACTTC
TRBJ2-2,TRBV20-1,.,TRBD2,CSASRNLGLAGYTGELFF,TGCAGTGCTAGTCGGAATCTGGGACTAGCGGGTTACACCGGGGAGCTGTTTTTT
TRBJ2-1,TRBV7-9,.,TRBD2,CASSRGGTYNEQFF,TGTGCCAGCAGCCGCGGGGGTACCTACAATGAGCAGTTCTTC
TRBJ2-3,TRBV20-1,.,.,CSASSVGGARDTQYF,TGCAGTGCTAGTTCGGTTGGGGGGGCCCGGGATACGCAGTATTTT
TRBJ2-1,TRBV29-1,.,TRBD2,CSVEGGRLAGKMNEQFF,TGCAGCGTTGAAGGTGGCCGCCTAGCGGGAAAAATGAATGAGCAGTTCTTC
TRBJ1-3,TRBV19,.,.,CASQATGISGNTIYF,TGTGCCAGTCAAGCTACCGGGATCTCTGGAAACACCATATATTTT
TRBJ2-7,TRBV27,.,TRBD2,CASRGLAVFGEQYF,TGTGCCAGCAGGGGACTAGCGGTCTTTGGGGAGCAGTACTTC
TRBJ2-1,TRBV23-1,.,.,CASSQTGSRHNEQFF,TGCGCCAGCAGTCAAACGGGGAGTCGCCACAATGAGCAGTTCTTC
TRBJ2-2,TRBV4-3,.,.,CASSPDIPANTGELFF,TGCGCCAGCAGCCCCGACATTCCCGCGAACACCGGGGAGCTGTTTTTT